The sequence of this T cell receptor (beta chain) was determined in a study of T cells in Graves' hyperthyroidism and ophthalmopathy. This CDR3 spans 16 amino acids. Per germline, CDR1 SGHTA and CDR2 FQGTGA. As to this clonotype: One end of the junction is discordant with germline, which a read error may explain.

The investigators amplified TCR beta CDR3 regions from RNA transcripts. The HTBI set primed first-round TCR CDR3 RT-PCR. TCRdb passed the multiplex PCR reads through MiXCR, listing each CDR3 protein once. The data contain 480,000 or so distinct CDR3 sequences, 40% to 50% of them singletons. This sequence was found in an adult woman with Graves' disease, either hyperthyroidism or ophthalmopathy (not recorded which). This chain links TRBV7-3 with TRBJ1-2; maybe TRBD1 (6 bases). Sequencing was carried out using peripheral blood or thyroid tissue (not recorded which). The CDR3 coding sequence is TGTGCCAGCAGCCCCTCGGGGACACTAACTAACTATGACTACACTTTC. The encoded protein is CASSPSGTLTNYDYTF.